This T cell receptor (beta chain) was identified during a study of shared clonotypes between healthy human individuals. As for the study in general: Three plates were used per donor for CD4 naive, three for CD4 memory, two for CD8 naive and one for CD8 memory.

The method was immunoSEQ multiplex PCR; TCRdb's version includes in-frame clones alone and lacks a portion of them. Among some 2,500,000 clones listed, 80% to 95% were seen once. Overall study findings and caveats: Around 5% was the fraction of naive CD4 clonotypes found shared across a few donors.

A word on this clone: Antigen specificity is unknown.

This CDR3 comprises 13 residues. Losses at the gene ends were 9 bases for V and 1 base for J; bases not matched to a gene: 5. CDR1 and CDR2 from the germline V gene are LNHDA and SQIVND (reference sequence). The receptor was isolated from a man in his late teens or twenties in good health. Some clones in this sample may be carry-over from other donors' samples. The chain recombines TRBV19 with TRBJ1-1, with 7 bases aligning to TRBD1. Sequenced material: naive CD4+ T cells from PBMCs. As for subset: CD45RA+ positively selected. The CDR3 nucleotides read TGTGCCAGCCGGGACAGAGAGAACACTGAAGCTTTCTTT. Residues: CASRDRENTEAFF.